This T cell receptor (beta chain) was profiled in a study of T cells in Graves' hyperthyroidism and ophthalmopathy. About the research overall: Initial diagnosis, before any treatment, was when peripheral blood was collected.

Newly diagnosed patients aged 18 to 65 had hyperthyroidism of under 2 months' duration. Source material for PBMCs was about 10 ml fresh peripheral blood. Study-level findings and limits: In simple terms, a model built on 13 V-J features told ophthalmopathy apart from stable hyperthyroidism.

This CDR3 comprises 15 residues. The V end lost 0 bases, the J end lost 0 bases, and 8 bases lay between the germline ends. The germline V gene encodes CDR1 SGHRS and CDR2 YFSETQ. Amplified TCR beta CDR3 regions derived from RNA transcripts. An initial round of RT-PCR targeting the TCR CDR3 relied on the HTBI primer set. TCRdb re-called the multiplex PCR reads with MiXCR, one entry per CDR3 protein. Among under 450,000 distinct CDR3 sequences, about 18% were seen once, and the ten largest hold approximately 35%. This clonotype was detected many times. Its antigen is unidentified. This clonotype originated in a woman in her twenties or thirties with Graves' hyperthyroidism that later progressed to Graves' ophthalmopathy. V is TRBV5-1 and J is TRBJ2-3; TRBD1 might be the D (5 bases). Specimen: blood. CDR3 sequence (DNA): TGCGCCAGCAGCTTGGCCGACAGAAGCACAGATACGCAGTATTTT. This translates into CASSLADRSTDTQYF.